The 29 T cell receptor beta chains in this list originate from one sample, sequenced in a study of blood T cell repertoires in COVID-19 (dated by TCRdb to 2018 to 2020). The method behind the library was the immunoSEQ multiplex PCR assay. TCRdb's version of the immuneACCESS table is confined to in-frame rearrangements and falls short of the full clone set. An unresolved V gene accounts for under half of the shortfall where checked; the remainder is of unknown origin. Within this sample are approximately 130,000 clones, with roughly four fifths of them counted one time only. About 13% of the sample belongs to the ten largest clones. The sequencing sample was made of peripheral blood. The receptors originated from a human donor in a cohort sampled during active COVID-19.

V and J are TRBV11-2 and TRBJ2-7, with TRBD2 matching over 11 bases. The V gene's germline CDR1 is SGHAT and CDR2 FQNNGV. This CDR3 contains 14 residues. V dropped 4 bases and J dropped 3; count of bases not matched to a gene: 2. CDR3 sequence reads: CASSSSGGRYEQYF. CDR3 DNA sequence: TGTGCCAGCAGCTCTAGCGGGGGGCGCTACGAGCAGTACTTC.

The chain recombines TRBV19 with TRBJ1-6, with unresolved D. Germline values: CDR1 LNHDA, CDR2 SQIVND (reference sequence). The V and J ends lost 9 bases and 6 bases respectively, with 12 bases between them. There are 13 residues in the CDR3. CDR3 sequence (DNA): TGTGCCAGCCAGGAATCGCCTAATTCACCCCTCCACTTT. Its protein product is CASQESPNSPLHF. The whole variable domain, remainder taken from reference TRBV19 and TRBJ1-6, is DGGITQSPKYLFRKEGQNVTLSCEQNLNHDAMYWYRQDPGQGLRLIYYSQIVNDFQKGDIAEGYSVSREKKESFPLTVTSAQKNPTAFYLCASQESPNSPLHFGNGTRLTVT.

This clone was counted only a few times. The rearrangement uses TRBV5-1 and TRBJ1-3, with TRBD1 as a possible D gene (5 bases). The CDR3 runs to 15 residues. V was shortened by 2 bases and J by 4 bases, with 13 bases between the two germline ends. Germline CDR1 reads SGHRS; CDR2 reads YFSETQ. CDR3 region: CASSFQGLSGNTIYF. CDR3 coding DNA: TGCGCCAGCAGCTTTCAGGGACTTAGCGGAAACACCATATATTTT.

The chain recombines TRBV4-1 with TRBJ1-2; TRBD1 agrees at 7 bases. CDR1 and CDR2 (germline): MGHRA, YSYEKL. The CDR3 is 15 residues long. V shed 2 bases and J 3 bases; nucleotides not matched to a gene: 6. CDR3 bases: TGCGCCAGCAGCCAACAGGGGGGAAACCACTATGGCTACACCTTC. Its translation is CASSQQGGNHYGYTF.

The V call is TRBV24-1, the J call TRBJ2-1; tentative D call: TRBD2 (6 bases). V was pared by 4 bases and J by 8 bases, with 14 bases between. The CDR3 contains 14 residues. The germline gives CDR1 KGHDR, CDR2 SFDVKD. The CDR3 loop reads CATSDPLSGDEQFF. CDR3 nucleotides: TGTGCCACCAGTGACCCCCTTTCGGGGGATGAGCAGTTCTTC.

The chain is built from TRBV29-1 and TRBJ2-3, with 8 bases fitting TRBD2. V dropped 6 bases and J dropped 2; count of bases not matched to a gene: 10. The CDR3 contains 15 residues. CDR1 and CDR2 from the germline V gene are SQVTM and ANQGSEA. Here the CDR3 reads CSVGSGGDPTDTQYF. CDR3 DNA sequence: TGCAGCGTCGGGTCCGGGGGGGACCCCACAGATACGCAGTATTTT.

This clone was observed once. The chain links TRBV19 to TRBJ1-5; the match to TRBD1 covers 9 bases. V shed 8 bases, J shed 5 bases, and the junction held 7 bases outside the gene matches. Germline CDR1 LNHDA, CDR2 SQIVND (reference sequence). This CDR3 comprises 14 residues. CDR3 sequence (DNA): TGTGCCAGTCGGGGACAGGGCCATGATCAGCCCCAGCATTTT. It is translated as CASRGQGHDQPQHF.

This clone was detected only once. At one end the junction does not follow the germline gene, possibly because of a read error. The rearrangement joins TRBV6-1 to TRBJ1-1, with D maybe TRBD1 (6 bases). The germline gives CDR1 MNHNS, CDR2 SASEGT. The CDR3 runs to 13 residues. CDR3 coding DNA: TGTGCCAGCGGTGACAGGAATCTCGAAGGAGCTTTCTTT. Amino acid sequence: CASGDRNLEGAFF.

The J gene is TRBJ1-2, the V gene TRBV19, with 7 bases identical to TRBD1. V lost 5 bases, J lost 8 bases, and 8 bases stayed unmatched. The CDR3 is 13 residues long. In germline, CDR1 is LNHDA, CDR2 SQIVND (reference sequence). CDR3 region: CASSVTGRGGYTF. The CDR3, as DNA: TGTGCCAGTAGTGTGACAGGGCGCGGAGGCTACACCTTC.

This chain connects TRBV5-6 to TRBJ1-3; no clear D. This CDR3 comprises 15 residues. V was cut by 0 bases and J by 4 bases, with 11 bases left in between. CDR1 SGHDT and CDR2 YYEEEE come from the germline V gene. This CDR3 reads CASSLVASGGNTIYF. As DNA, the CDR3 is TGTGCCAGCAGCTTGGTCGCCTCAGGAGGAAACACCATATATTTT.

This clone was picked up a small number of times. The V gene is TRBV7-9, the J gene TRBJ1-3; no firm D call. The V and J ends lost 5 bases and 4 bases respectively, with 15 bases between them. This CDR3 spans 15 amino acids. CDR1 and CDR2 (germline): SEHNR, FQNEAQ (reference sequence). In DNA, the CDR3 is TGTGCCAGCAGCCCAACCACCTTCGCGGGAAACACCATATATTTT. It is translated as CASSPTTFAGNTIYF.

Only a few counts were recorded for this clone. V gene TRBV5-1 combines with J gene TRBJ1-6, with D possibly matching TRBD1 (5 bases). Germline V CDR1 and CDR2: SGHRS, YFSETQ. CDR3 length: 15 residues. V was clipped by 1 base and J by 9 bases, with 14 bases between them. This CDR3 is CASSLTGIGGSPLHF. The CDR3 DNA sequence: TGCGCCAGCAGCTTGACGGGTATCGGGGGTTCACCCCTCCACTTT.

CDR3 region: CASSLNLAGGVGQYF. The DNA for the CDR3 is TGTGCCAGCAGCTTGAATCTAGCGGGGGGGGTCGGGCAGTACTTC. The gene calls are TRBV5-4 and TRBJ2-7, with TRBD2 matching over 12 bases. There are 15 residues in the CDR3. J lost 9 bases, V lost 1 base, and 8 bases had no gene match. Germline CDR1 and CDR2: SGHNT and YYREEE (reference sequence).

The V call is TRBV18, the J call TRBJ2-3; TRBD2 matches at 12 bases. After removal of 3 bases from V and 6 bases from J, the junction contained 10 bases not matched to a gene. Germline V gene data show CDR1 as KGHSH and CDR2 as LQKENI. The CDR3 is 17 amino acids. The CDR3 protein is CASSPLLPSGGADTQYF. DNA of the CDR3: TGTGCCAGCTCACCGCTACTCCCTAGCGGGGGGGCCGATACGCAGTATTTT.

The chain combines TRBV19 with TRBJ1-5; 8 bases line up with TRBD1. Germline lookup yields CDR1 LNHDA and CDR2 SQIVND (reference sequence). The V gene end was trimmed by 7 bases and the J gene end by 6 bases; junction bases not matched to a gene: 8. CDR3 length equals 14 residues. This CDR3 is CASTRTGQSQPQHF. The CDR3 region has the DNA TGTGCCAGTACCCGGACAGGGCAAAGTCAGCCCCAGCATTTT. Complete variable domain (other parts from reference TRBV19 and TRBJ1-5): DGGITQSPKYLFRKEGQNVTLSCEQNLNHDAMYWYRQDPGQGLRLIYYSQIVNDFQKGDIAEGYSVSREKKESFPLTVTSAQKNPTAFYLCASTRTGQSQPQHFGDGTRLSIL.

The chain employs TRBV5-4 and TRBJ2-2, with TRBD2 matching 14 bases. The germline CDR1 and CDR2 sequences are SGHNT and YYREEE (reference sequence). Germline trimming cut 4 bases from V and 7 bases from J; bases unmatched to any gene: 9. The CDR3 sequence is 17 residues long. In DNA, the CDR3 is TGTGCCAGCAGCAGGACTAGCGGGGGGCCCTCCGACGGGGAGCTGTTTTTT. It translates to CASSRTSGGPSDGELFF. The full variable domain, its missing parts supplied by reference TRBV5-4 and TRBJ2-2, is ETGVTQSPTHLIKTRGQQVTLRCSSQSGHNTVSWYQQALGQGPQFIFQYYREEENGRGNFPPRFSGLQFPNYSSELNVNALELDDSALYLCASSRTSGGPSDGELFFGEGSRLTVL.

The chain carries TRBV4-1 and TRBJ1-4, with TRBD1 matching over 7 bases. The CDR3 has 17 amino acids. Germline trimming cut 0 bases from V and 2 bases from J; bases unmatched to any gene: 6. Germline CDR1 is MGHRA and CDR2 is YSYEKL. The CDR3: CASSQEKGAWTNEKLFF. The CDR3 region has the DNA TGCGCCAGCAGCCAAGAAAAGGGGGCTTGGACTAATGAAAAACTGTTTTTT.

The J gene is TRBJ2-7, the V gene TRBV5-5; tentative D call: TRBD2 (6 bases). The CDR3 sequence is 15 residues long. Germline V CDR1 and CDR2: SGHKS, YYEKEE (reference sequence). Between the trimmed V and J ends, which lost 4 bases and 3 bases, there was a span of 17 bases. The CDR3: CASSPRRDSYYEQYF. The CDR3 DNA is TGTGCCAGCAGCCCAAGGCGGGACTCCTACTACGAGCAGTACTTC.

This clone was counted a few times. The chain has TRBV15 and TRBJ1-2; D is unclear. Germline V gene lookup returns CDR1 LNHNV and CDR2 YYDKDF (reference sequence). This CDR3 region has 14 residues. V was cut by 0 bases and J by 5 bases, with 10 bases left in between. For the CDR3, the DNA is TGTGCCACCAGCAGAGAGCGCAGGAATTATGGCTACACCTTC. Amino acid sequence: CATSRERRNYGYTF.

This clone appeared a few times. Here the CDR3 reads CASSIGARSPLHF. CDR3 DNA: TGTGCCAGTAGTATAGGGGCCCGTTCACCCCTCCACTTT. This chain links TRBV19 with TRBJ1-6; D is undetermined. The CDR3 spans 13 residues. V was pared by 1 base and J by 9 bases, with 7 bases between. Per germline, CDR1 LNHDA and CDR2 SQIVND (reference sequence).

The rearrangement joins TRBV5-1 to TRBJ1-2; D is perhaps TRBD1 (5 bases). V was clipped by 4 bases and J by 3 bases, with 10 bases between them. Per germline, CDR1 SGHRS and CDR2 YFSETQ. CDR3 length: 13 residues. The CDR3 spells CASSPQGYYGYTF. Here the CDR3 DNA reads TGCGCCAGCAGCCCGCAGGGATACTATGGCTACACCTTC.

V and J are TRBV6-5 and TRBJ1-2; 7 bases agree with TRBD1. With 0 bases clipped from V and 7 bases from J, the junction kept 5 bases outside the gene matches. This CDR3 has 14 amino acids. The germline CDR1 and CDR2 sequences are MNHEY and SVGAGI. This chain's CDR3 is CASSYSRGLGGYTF. The CDR3 nucleotides are TGTGCCAGCAGTTACTCGAGGGGGCTCGGTGGCTACACCTTC.

The chain couples TRBV18 to TRBJ1-2, with D possibly TRBD1 on 6 matching bases. In germline, CDR1 is KGHSH, CDR2 LQKENI. The CDR3 is 18 residues long. The V end lost 2 bases, the J end lost 0 bases, and 19 bases lay between the germline ends. CDR3 region: CASSPFMWGLTTNYGYTF. CDR3 bases: TGTGCCAGCTCACCATTTATGTGGGGGCTAACTACTAACTATGGCTACACCTTC.

The rearrangement joins TRBV29-1 to TRBJ2-3; tentatively, D is TRBD1 (5 bases). Per germline, CDR1 SQVTM and CDR2 ANQGSEA. This CDR3 comprises 13 residues. Trimming shortened V by 3 bases and J by 3 bases, and 10 bases separated the two germline ends. CDR3 in DNA: TGCAGCGTTGAGGGGCCTGGGACAGATACGCAGTATTTT. Translating it yields CSVEGPGTDTQYF.

The chain joins TRBV3-1 (or the pseudogene TRBV3-2) to TRBJ1-6; TRBD1 aligns across 9 bases. The V segment lost 3 bases and the J segment 6 bases; nucleotides outside the gene matches: 3. CDR3 length: 15 amino acids. CDR1 and CDR2 from the germline V gene are LGHDT and YNNKEL (reference sequence). CDR3 loop: CASSQVGQGNSPLHF. The CDR3 nucleotides are TGTGCCAGCAGCCAGGTGGGACAGGGTAATTCACCCCTCCACTTT.

The rearrangement joins TRBV19 to TRBJ2-7, with 9 bases fitting TRBD1. Germline CDR1 is LNHDA and CDR2 is SQIVND (reference sequence). The J segment lost 7 bases and the V segment lost 5 bases, leaving 9 bases of the junction unmatched. The CDR3 is 14 residues long. The CDR3 here is CASSAGQGLGEQYF. The DNA for the CDR3 is TGTGCCAGTAGTGCGGGACAGGGTCTGGGTGAGCAGTACTTC. Full variable domain (remainder filled in from reference TRBV19 and TRBJ2-7): DGGITQSPKYLFRKEGQNVTLSCEQNLNHDAMYWYRQDPGQGLRLIYYSQIVNDFQKGDIAEGYSVSREKKESFPLTVTSAQKNPTAFYLCASSAGQGLGEQYFGPGTRLTVT.

The chain combines TRBV14 with TRBJ2-3; D unclear. Trimming stripped 1 base from V and 3 bases from J, with 5 bases between. The germline V gene encodes CDR1 SGHDN and CDR2 FVKESK. CDR3 size: 13 residues. CDR3 nucleotide sequence: TGTGCCAGCAGCCAAGGGGCGACAGATACGCAGTATTTT. Protein: CASSQGATDTQYF.

The rearrangement uses TRBV18 and TRBJ1-6; D is unresolved. The germline V gene has CDR1 KGHSH and CDR2 LQKENI. Trimming cost V 7 bases and J 3 bases, with 10 bases left between them. The CDR3 sequence is 14 residues long. The CDR3 reads CASCAGDYNSPLHF. The CDR3 DNA reads as TGTGCCAGCTGCGCCGGGGACTATAATTCACCCCTCCACTTT. Full variable domain (missing parts from reference TRBV18 and TRBJ1-6): NAGVMQNPRHLVRRRGQEARLRCSPMKGHSHVYWYRQLPEEGLKFMVYLQKENIIDESGMPKERFSAEFPKEGPSILRIQQVVRGDSAAYFCASCAGDYNSPLHFGNGTRLTVT.

This sequence joins TRBV3-1 (or the pseudogene TRBV3-2) and TRBJ2-5, with 7 positions matching TRBD2. This CDR3 region has 19 residues. Germline V lookup: CDR1 LGHDT, CDR2 YNNKEL (reference sequence). V trimming: 1 base; J trimming: 5 bases; junction bases outside the gene matches: 19. CDR3 protein: CASSQAHPDLRGVRETQYF. In DNA, the CDR3 is TGTGCCAGCAGCCAAGCCCACCCAGATCTCCGGGGGGTAAGGGAGACCCAGTACTTC.